Listed here are 4 T cell receptor beta chains from one sample, sequenced in a study of CD8+CD57+ T cells in acquired aplastic anemia. For CDR3 and TCR beta VDJ profiling, genomic DNA was the template used. TCRdb re-called the reads with MiXCR, one entry per CDR3 protein. Of about 190,000 distinct CDR3 sequences listed, around 45% are singletons. Whoever was chosen for sequencing had shown CD8+CD57+ cell expansion by flow cytometry. The specimen was sorted CD4+, CD8+, or CD8+CD57+ T cells (not recorded which) from PBMCs. The receptors were gathered from a human donor with aplastic anemia.

V is TRBV11-2 and J is TRBJ2-3; D gene uncertain. Trimming stripped 6 bases from V and 4 bases from J, with 17 bases between. CDR3 length equals 15 residues. Germline V CDR1 and CDR2: SGHAT, FQNNGV. The CDR3 spells CASSPGSAIPDTQYF. The CDR3 DNA follows: TGTGCCAGCAGTCCCGGGTCCGCGATCCCAGATACGCAGTATTTT.

This clonotype was counted only a few times. In DNA, the CDR3 is TGTGCCAGCAAGTTGTTTCAGGGAAATCAGCCCCAGCATTTT. This translates into CASKLFQGNQPQHF. The genes are TRBV2 and TRBJ1-5; D perhaps matches TRBD1 (5 bases). The CDR3 spans 14 residues. Trimming stripped 7 bases from V and 4 bases from J, with 14 bases between. Germline V CDR1 and CDR2: SNHLY, FYNNEI.

For this clonotype: A much larger clone is a single base away; this may be a read error. Because the CDR3 is missing its conserved closing phenylalanine or tryptophan, this is likely a read error. This sequence joins TRBV5-1 and TRBJ2-1, with 7 bases lining up with TRBD2. Germline V lookup: CDR1 SGHRS, CDR2 YFSETQ. V was clipped by 3 bases and J by 3 bases; unmatched bases: 9. CDR3 length: 16 amino acids. The CDR3 reads CASSSTSSGHYNEQFS. As DNA, the CDR3 is TGCGCCAGCAGCTCGACTTCTAGCGGCCACTACAATGAGCAGTTCTCC.

The chain uses TRBV7-3 and TRBJ1-2, with a weak D call TRBD1 (6 bases). In germline, CDR1 is SGHTA, CDR2 FQGTGA. The CDR3 loop spans 13 amino acids. V shed 5 bases and J shed 7 bases, with 14 bases lying between them. The CDR3 nucleotides are TGTGCCAGCAGCCAAAACAGGGAATCTGGCTACACCTTC. It is translated as CASSQNRESGYTF.